The 18 T cell receptor beta chains listed next were all sequenced from one sample in a study of blood T cells in healthy people across ages. A second PCR of roughly 7 to 11 cycles used a sample-barcoded 5' primer and a J-beta primer mix. MiXCR was run by TCRdb on the 5' RACE reads, yielding one entry per CDR3 protein. The profile shows 850,000 to 1,000,000 distinct CDR3 sequences, roughly 43% of them singletons. Sequenced material: blood. Source of these receptors: a man aged 25 to 40 in good health.

The chain couples TRBV20-1 to TRBJ1-6, with D possibly TRBD1 on 5 matching bases. Trimming removed 1 base at V and 3 bases at J, with 10 bases between. In germline, CDR1 is DFQATT, CDR2 SNEGSKA (reference sequence). CDR3 length: 15 residues. The CDR3 region has the DNA TGCAGTGCTAGAGTCGGTGGGGGCTATAATTCACCCCTCCACTTT. It encodes CSARVGGGYNSPLHF.

The chain links TRBV12-5 to TRBJ2-1; the D is unclear. Trimming removed 6 bases at V and 8 bases at J, with 11 bases between. Germline V gene data show CDR1 as LGHNT and CDR2 as FRNRAP. The CDR3 sequence is 12 residues long. The CDR3 loop reads CASGGPSHEQFF. CDR3 in DNA: TGTGCTAGTGGAGGGCCCTCACATGAGCAGTTCTTC.

This sequence joins TRBV9 and TRBJ1-4; 8 bases match TRBD1. The CDR3 is 15 amino acids. From germline, CDR1 is SGDLS and CDR2 YYNGEE. After removal of 4 bases from V and 5 bases from J, the junction contained 7 bases not matched to a gene. The CDR3 DNA follows: TGTGCCAGCAGCATCATGACAGGGGAGAATGAAAAACTGTTTTTT. It specifies CASSIMTGENEKLFF.

In the case of this clonotype: A read error may explain this, as a much larger clone is one base away. V and J are TRBV7-2 and TRBJ1-2, with a possible D match to TRBD1 (6 bases). The CDR3 covers 13 residues. Germline loops: CDR1 SGHTA, CDR2 FQGNSA. This CDR3 reads CASTPPTGYDYTF. CDR3 DNA: TGTGCCAGCACCCCACCTACAGGGTATGACTACACCTTC.

This clonotype was seen once. The chain employs TRBV4-2 and TRBJ2-5; 13 nucleotides line up with TRBD2. CDR1 is LGHNA and CDR2 is YNFKEQ in the germline V gene. There are 16 residues in the CDR3. The J segment lost 7 bases and the V segment lost 3 bases, leaving 8 bases of the junction unmatched. CDR3 coding DNA: TGTGCCAGCAGCCAGCTACTAGCGGGGGGGCCCTCGACCCAGTACTTC. It encodes CASSQLLAGGPSTQYF.

The V and J genes are TRBV6-1 and TRBJ1-2; 7 bases are shared with TRBD1. CDR1 is MNHNS, CDR2 SASEGT, per germline. V shed 6 bases, J shed 0 bases, and the junction held 4 bases outside the gene matches. CDR3 size: 14 residues. CDR3 coding DNA: TGTGCCAGCAGGCGCACAGGGGCTAACTATGGCTACACCTTC. Translating gives CASRRTGANYGYTF.

DNA of the CDR3: TGTGCCAGCAGCTTCGAGTTTAGCTCCTACGAGCAGTACTTC. It is translated as CASSFEFSSYEQYF. The chain is built from TRBV5-5 and TRBJ2-7; no clear D gene. V dropped 2 bases and J dropped 0 bases, with 9 bases sitting between them. This CDR3 is built from 14 residues. The germline V gene encodes CDR1 SGHKS and CDR2 YYEKEE (reference sequence).

This clonotype has only a few counts. The rearrangement links TRBV4-2 to TRBJ2-3, with unresolved D. Germline V lookup: CDR1 LGHNA, CDR2 YNFKEQ. The CDR3 has 15 amino acids. Trimming removed 0 bases at V and 4 bases at J, with 11 bases between. CDR3 sequence: CASSQDRNRPDTQYF. In DNA, the CDR3 is TGTGCCAGCAGCCAAGATAGGAACAGACCAGATACGCAGTATTTT.

The genes are TRBV6-6 and TRBJ1-2; D is unclear. The CDR3 has 14 residues. CDR1 and CDR2 from the germline V gene are MNHNY and SVGAGI (reference sequence). V shed 7 bases and J shed 2 bases, with 14 bases lying between them. The CDR3 sequence: CASTWAPENYGYTF. CDR3 nucleotides: TGTGCCAGCACGTGGGCCCCGGAGAACTATGGCTACACCTTC.

This clonotype has only one observation. The chain has TRBV7-9 and TRBJ2-7; 7 nucleotides agree with TRBD1. The V gene's germline CDR1 is SEHNR and CDR2 FQNEAQ (reference sequence). The CDR3 is made up of 14 amino acids. Trimming removed 2 bases from V and 10 bases from J; junction bases left unmatched: 11. The DNA for the CDR3 is TGTGCCAGCAGCTTATCCGGGACAGTGATCGTCCAGTACTTC. It yields the protein CASSLSGTVIVQYF.

Regarding this clonotype: A much larger clone lies one base from this, so it may be a read error. The genes are TRBV9 and TRBJ2-5, with D unclear. The germline CDR1 and CDR2 sequences are SGDLS and YYNGEE. The germline V and J ends were trimmed by 3 bases and 11 bases, with 14 bases remaining between them. The CDR3 runs to 12 residues. CDR3 in DNA: TGTGCCAGCAGCGGGGCCCTCAATGAGCAGTACTTC. Amino acids: CASSGALNEQYF.

The chain carries TRBV6-5 and TRBJ2-7, with unresolved D. Germline loops: CDR1 MNHEY, CDR2 SVGAGI. The CDR3 consists of 14 residues. The V gene lost 2 bases and the J gene lost 2 bases, with 10 bases spanning the gap. In DNA, the CDR3 is TGTGCCAGCAGTTACATTGCAGCCCCCTACGAGCAGTACTTC. Protein product: CASSYIAAPYEQYF.

The chain couples TRBV20-1 to TRBJ2-1; a possible D gene is TRBD1 (5 bases). CDR3 length: 14 amino acids. The germline V and J ends were trimmed by 0 bases and 9 bases, with 15 bases remaining between them. The germline CDR1 and CDR2 sequences are DFQATT and SNEGSKA (reference sequence). The CDR3 loop reads CSARDPQGMAEQFF. CDR3 sequence (DNA): TGCAGTGCTAGAGATCCCCAGGGTATGGCTGAGCAGTTCTTC.

In its sample, this clonotype was seen many times. The chain is built from TRBV25-1 and TRBJ2-5, with 7 nucleotides matching TRBD1. The CDR3 is 14 residues long. Germline V lookup: CDR1 MGHDK, CDR2 SYGVNS. With 3 bases clipped from V and 0 bases from J, the junction kept 1 base outside the gene matches. The CDR3, as DNA: TGTGCCAGCAGTGAGAGGGGGCACCAAGAGACCCAGTACTTC. Its protein is CASSERGHQETQYF.

The chain couples TRBV28 to TRBJ2-3; 8 bases match TRBD1. V shed 6 bases, J shed 6 bases, and the junction held 8 bases outside the gene matches. The CDR3 has 14 amino acids. Germline values: CDR1 MDHEN, CDR2 SYDVKM. CDR3 sequence (DNA): TGTGCCAGCAGAGCGGACAGGGAGGTGGATACGCAGTATTTT. It is translated as CASRADREVDTQYF.

The V call is TRBV6-2 or TRBV6-3, the J call TRBJ2-1, with 10 bases lining up with TRBD1. Trimming cost V 7 bases and J 7 bases; bases outside gene matches: 13. The CDR3 consists of 16 residues. Germline loops: CDR1 MNHEY, CDR2 SVGEGT. The CDR3 DNA reads TGTGCCAGCACCCCGCATCGGGACAGGGGATGGAATGAGCAGTTCTTC. Amino acid sequence: CASTPHRDRGWNEQFF.

The V call is TRBV7-3, the J call TRBJ1-1; no firm D call. Germline V gives CDR1 SGHTA, CDR2 FQGTGA. V gave up 5 bases and J gave up 1 base, with 11 bases separating them. The CDR3 runs 14 residues. The CDR3 here is CASSIDPENTEAFF. CDR3 DNA: TGTGCCAGCAGCATCGACCCCGAGAACACTGAAGCTTTCTTT.

Concerning this clonotype: At one end the junction does not follow the germline gene, possibly because of a read error. The chain has TRBV13 and TRBJ2-5; a possible D gene is TRBD1 (5 bases). The J call is in doubt because the DNA end fits TRBJ2-7 better. Germline V gives CDR1 PRHDT, CDR2 FYEKMQ (reference sequence). CDR3 length: 14 amino acids. CDR3 DNA sequence: TGTACCAGCAGTGTCAACAAGGGGACCTACGAGCAGTACTTC. Encoded protein: CTSSVNKGTYEQYF.